Listed below are T cell receptor beta chains from one sample, sequenced in a study of cytomegalovirus exposure and HLA in healthy donors. Assay: immunoSEQ multiplex PCR; the TCRdb copy retains only in-frame clones and omits some. The sample consists of around 64,000 clones, roughly two thirds of them appearing once. The sample taken for sequencing was PBMCs. These receptors originate from a woman between 45 and 60 years old in good health and CMV-seronegative. Each CDR3 is given with its conserved first and last residue. Fields, in order: J gene, D gene, clone size, V gene, CDR3 DNA, CDR3 protein. The D gene is left open where the match is weak. Not all rows give a size; the values are once, few, many and, for expanded clones, a class.

j_gene: TRBJ2-7
d_gene: -
abundance: few
v_gene: TRBV11-2
CDR3nt: TGTGCCAGCAGCCCACTCTTAAGGGGTAGCGGCAACTACGAGCAGTACTTC
CDR3aa: CASSPLLRGSGNYEQYF

j_gene: TRBJ2-3
d_gene: -
abundance: -
v_gene: TRBV4-2
CDR3nt: TGTGCCAGCAGCCCCGGCGGCGGGAGCACAGATACGCAGTATTTT
CDR3aa: CASSPGGGSTDTQYF

j_gene: TRBJ1-2
d_gene: -
abundance: -
v_gene: TRBV23-1
CDR3nt: TGCGCCAGCAGTCAATCAACGGTCAGGGTGTTCAATGGCTACACCTTC
CDR3aa: CASSQSTVRVFNGYTF

j_gene: TRBJ2-1
d_gene: -
abundance: few
v_gene: TRBV11-2
CDR3nt: TGTGCCAGCAGCTCGAGAGGAGGGACTTCTTACAATGAGCAGTTCTTC
CDR3aa: CASSSRGGTSYNEQFF

j_gene: TRBJ1-1
d_gene: -
abundance: -
v_gene: TRBV5-4
CDR3nt: TGTGCCAGCACCAAACCAGGGGCTAACACTGAAGCTTTCTTT
CDR3aa: CASTKPGANTEAFF

j_gene: TRBJ1-2
d_gene: -
abundance: -
v_gene: TRBV27
CDR3nt: TGTGCCAGCAGTTTGGGCAGGCTTGTTCCGGGGTATGGCTACACCTTC
CDR3aa: CASSLGRLVPGYGYTF

j_gene: TRBJ1-1
d_gene: TRBD1
abundance: -
v_gene: TRBV28
CDR3nt: TGTGCCAGCAGGCTTCTCGGACAGGGGGGGAACACTGAAGCTTTCTTT
CDR3aa: CASRLLGQGGNTEAFF

j_gene: TRBJ1-1
d_gene: -
abundance: -
v_gene: TRBV2
CDR3nt: TGTGCCAGCAGTAAGGGGGTAGGGACTGAAGCTTTCTTT
CDR3aa: CASSKGVGTEAFF

j_gene: TRBJ2-7
d_gene: -
abundance: -
v_gene: TRBV20-1
CDR3nt: TGCAGTGCTAGTAGCAACTACGAGCAGTACTTC
CDR3aa: CSASSNYEQYF

j_gene: TRBJ1-1
d_gene: -
abundance: -
v_gene: TRBV12-5
CDR3nt: TGTGCTAGTGGTCCCAACGGGGGACTTGGCACTGAAGCTTTCTTT
CDR3aa: CASGPNGGLGTEAFF

j_gene: TRBJ2-7
d_gene: TRBD2
abundance: -
v_gene: TRBV5-1
CDR3nt: TGCGCCAGCAGCTCACTAGCGGGAAGGGAAGAGCAGTACTTC
CDR3aa: CASSSLAGREEQYF

j_gene: TRBJ2-3
d_gene: TRBD2
abundance: -
v_gene: TRBV5-1
CDR3nt: TGCGCCAGCAGCCGTGGACTAGCGGACGACACAGATACGCAGTATTTT
CDR3aa: CASSRGLADDTDTQYF

j_gene: TRBJ2-3
d_gene: TRBD2
abundance: few
v_gene: TRBV5-1
CDR3nt: TGCGCCAGCAGCACCGCACTAGCGACCCAAGGTCCGGATACGCAGTATTTT
CDR3aa: CASSTALATQGPDTQYF

j_gene: TRBJ2-7
d_gene: -
abundance: -
v_gene: TRBV30
CDR3nt: TGTGCCTGGAGGGGGGCCCCCTACGAGCAGTACTTC
CDR3aa: CAWRGAPYEQYF

j_gene: TRBJ1-4
d_gene: TRBD1
abundance: -
v_gene: TRBV30
CDR3nt: TGTGCCTGGAGTGGCCCGGGACAGGGAAATGAAAAACTGTTTTTT
CDR3aa: CAWSGPGQGNEKLFF

j_gene: TRBJ2-1
d_gene: -
abundance: few
v_gene: TRBV28
CDR3nt: TGTGCCAGCAGTCCGAACTTAATAGGTGAAAACGGGGTGATCGCGTACAATGAGCAGTTCTTC
CDR3aa: CASSPNLIGENGVIAYNEQFF

j_gene: TRBJ2-7
d_gene: -
abundance: -
v_gene: TRBV4-3
CDR3nt: TGCGCCAGCAGCCAAGATTTAAGGGGCTTCTACGAGCAGTACTTC
CDR3aa: CASSQDLRGFYEQYF

j_gene: TRBJ2-7
d_gene: TRBD1
abundance: -
v_gene: TRBV10-3
CDR3nt: TGTGCCATCTCCAAAGGGACAGGGGGCTCCTACGAGCAGTACTTC
CDR3aa: CAISKGTGGSYEQYF

j_gene: TRBJ2-7
d_gene: -
abundance: -
v_gene: TRBV7-9
CDR3nt: TGTGCCAGCAGCCGGACAGTTCTCTACGAGCAGTACTTC
CDR3aa: CASSRTVLYEQYF

j_gene: TRBJ2-1
d_gene: TRBD2
abundance: once
v_gene: TRBV5-6
CDR3nt: TGTGCCAGCAGCTTGGGGACTAGCGTATACAATGAGCAGTTCTTC
CDR3aa: CASSLGTSVYNEQFF